This TCR beta chain was recorded in a study of blood T cell repertoires in COVID-19. Background on the study: Spain, Italy and the United States supplied samples that represented acute and convalescent COVID-19. PBMCs, B-cell-depleted T cells, or T cells provided the cDNA or gDNA that made up the material.

Study processing details: How many nucleated cells were present was estimated from reference gene primer amplification. Sequenced by immunoSEQ multiplex PCR; TCRdb stores in-frame clones only, minus some. Clone size and V and J calls were adopted from that table, with D and trimming inferred from the DNA. Of approximately 220,000 clones in the sample, 85% to 90% were seen once. The V and J ends lost 2 bases and 2 bases, in that order; junction bases with no gene match: 5. Germline V gene data show CDR1 as SGHRS and CDR2 as YFSETQ. The CDR3 sequence is 15 residues long. The study recruited people aged roughly 18 to 100 years across about two dozen US areas.

The specimen was PBMCs or T cells enriched from blood (not recorded which). V usage is TRBV5-1 and J usage is TRBJ2-3, with 7 bases identical to TRBD2. This TCR was recovered from a woman younger than 30 in a cohort exposed to, infected with or recovered from COVID-19 (not recorded which). The CDR3 is CASSLFQRDTDTQYF. CDR3 nucleotides: TGCGCCAGCAGCTTATTCCAGCGGGACACAGATACGCAGTATTTT.